The clone carrying this T cell receptor (beta chain) was seen a single time. Trimming stripped 2 bases from V and 3 bases from J, with 14 bases between. Germline values: CDR1 MNHEY, CDR2 SMNVEV (reference sequence). CDR3 length: 15 residues. TCRdb's table, derived via immunoSEQ multiplex PCR, lists solely in-frame clones and lacks some. Among 35,000 to 50,000 clones listed, approximately 90% were seen once. The data are from a study of OX40 agonist ivuxolimab in advanced cancers. Study at large: Aged roughly 20 to 85 with a mean of around 60 years, they were 82.7% male. Partial responses occurred in Three dose-escalation patients, one with hepatocellular carcinoma and two with cutaneous melanoma.

This chain connects TRBV27 to TRBJ2-7, with D perhaps matching TRBD1 (7 bases). The material sequenced was CD4+ or CD8+ T cells sorted from blood, taken in a trial of the OX40 agonist ivuxolimab. The clonotype comes from an adult with an advanced solid tumor such as melanoma, head and neck, liver or kidney cancer. CDR3 DNA: TGTGCCAGCAGTTTAGACGGGGGACAGTTCTACGAGCAGTACTTC. This codes for CASSLDGGQFYEQYF.